This T cell receptor (beta chain) is from a study of tumor-infiltrating lymphocytes in primary liver carcinoma (TCRdb year 2017). Notes on the research overall: Of the five patients (three men and two women, aged 30 to 69 years), four had hepatocellular carcinoma and one had combined HCC and intrahepatic cholangiocarcinoma. Across five regions of each liver tumor, along with adjacent normal tissue and blood, the study brought together TCRbeta repertoire sequencing, expression microarrays and whole-exome sequencing. The five patients had tumors staged T1-T3 N0M0, with maximum diameters ranging from roughly 4 to 10 cm. A total of 35 or so specimens from 5 patients went through TCRbeta repertoire sequencing, namely 25 tumor regions, 5 adjacent noncancerous liver tissues and 5 peripheral blood samples. Each sample produced about 3.65 to 7.13 million productive TCRbeta reads, and read depth showed no significant difference between tissue types. High reproducibility was observed for the technical replicate repertoires, with mean shared-clone rates roughly 0.89 and correlation coefficients above 0.98.

Paper-wide results and their limitations: Only five patients were included in the study, and the authors note that the findings should be validated in a larger study. Because the samples were bulk and unsorted, CD4+ and CD8+ T cell repertoires could not be compared. Repertoire overlap was found to be higher between tumor regions (mean about 35%) than between tumor-adjacent (around 17%) or tumor-blood (about 14%) pairs, consistent with antigen-driven expansion. Only the TCR beta chain was sequenced, so true repertoire diversity is likely underestimated because unpaired alpha chains were not captured. The top 250 clones made up a significantly larger repertoire fraction in tumors than in blood (p = 0.039).

The CDR3 runs 18 residues from the cysteine to the phenylalanine. The read is trimmed to its CDR3 DNA, 54 bases read in frame from base 1. TCRbeta-specific cDNA was reverse-transcribed from approximately 0.5 ug total RNA using a constant-region primer and ProtoScript II reverse transcriptase. Three nested multiplex PCR rounds, following a slightly modified ARM-PCR procedure, were used to build the TCRbeta libraries. Each of the first two PCR rounds ran for around 10 cycles using multiplex TRBV1-TRBV30 forward primers together with a Cbeta reverse primer. A final 25-cycle PCR with Deep VentR polymerase added sample barcodes and Illumina adapters. Before sequencing, amplicons of 200-500 bp were purified from gel using a QIAquick gel extraction kit. An Illumina HiSeq 2500 was used to sequence the TCRbeta amplicons, generating 250-bp paired-end reads. The paper's processing steps were these. Quality trimming of reads was performed with Trimmomatic v0.33, and paired reads were merged with FLASH v1.2.11 so that full CDR3 sequences could be recovered. MiGEC v1.2.1b assigned V, D and J germline segments to the rearranged TCRbeta sequences. Clonotype statistics and Shannon-Wiener diversity indices were calculated with VDJtools v1.0.0. Except for diversity analysis, only the 250 most abundant clonotypes of each sample were used in subsequent analyses to reduce sampling bias. In TCRdb, the public reads were trimmed at Q25 with fastp and aligned with MiXCR, with productive beta chains retained. Each record represents a unique CDR3 protein, reported with the most common genes and DNA among its rows. What appears here as the V and J calls and clone size reflects TCRdb's work, not the paper's. In this sample the table shows about 120,000 distinct CDR3 sequences, 65% to 75% of which occur a single time. 8.1% of the sample rests with the top ten.

In the case of this clonotype: Its antigen target is currently unknown. The input lacks base qualities; no much larger clone sits a single base away.

Without any cell sorting, total RNA and DNA were extracted together from around 20-30 mg of bulk tissue using the AllPrep DNA/RNA mini kit. Between late 2015 and early 2016, several patients in China with histopathologically diagnosed primary liver carcinoma had their tumors surgically resected. At the time of sampling, the patients were treatment-naive and had chronic HBV infection. Pieces of fresh tumor and adjacent tissue were cut in half, with one half kept in RNAlater at -80 degrees C and the other half sent for histology. The rearrangement joined TRBV12-3 or TRBV12-4 to TRBJ2-1; 10 middle bases align to TRBD2. Sequences were obtained from tumor-adjacent normal liver tissue. The source is an older woman with primary liver carcinoma and hepatitis B virus infection. The encoded CDR3 is CTTSLEEGPGLAYNEQFF. The DNA is as follows: TGTACCACCAGTTTAGAGGAAGGGCCGGGACTAGCGTACAATGAGCAGTTCTTC.